The 13 T cell receptor beta chains listed next were all sequenced from one sample in a study of blood T cell repertoires in COVID-19. The protocol was immunoSEQ multiplex PCR, while the TCRdb copy is restricted to in-frame clones and leaves out a portion. Among roughly 230,000 clones listed, around 85% were seen once. Sequenced input: peripheral blood. These receptors were taken from a man aged 45 to 65 with COVID-19, enrolled during active disease.

The V and J genes are TRBV21-1 and TRBJ1-6; no DNA check was done on the table's D call, TRBD1. TRBV21-1 is described as a pseudogene. The CDR3 loop spans 15 amino acids. CDR3 coding DNA: TGTGCCAGCTCTCTGACCGGGACAGGGTATTCACCCCTCCACTTT. This translates into CASSLTGTGYSPLHF.

The chain joins TRBV12-5 to TRBJ1-1; 9 bases line up with TRBD1. The J segment lost 7 bases and the V segment lost 6 bases, leaving 3 bases of the junction unmatched. CDR1 is LGHNT and CDR2 is FRNRAP in the germline V gene. The CDR3 is made up of 12 amino acids. The CDR3 loop is CASGMDRGEAFF. The CDR3 coding sequence is TGTGCTAGTGGCATGGACAGGGGTGAAGCTTTCTTT.

In its sample, this clone was seen once. This chain connects TRBV5-1 to TRBJ2-3, with TRBD2 matching 9 bases. Germline CDR1 is SGHRS and CDR2 is YFSETQ. V dropped 5 bases and J dropped 1; count of bases not matched to a gene: 14. The CDR3 length is 18 residues. The CDR3 coding sequence is TGCGCCAGCAGTATCATAGCGGGGGTGGGCTATGGCACAGATACGCAGTATTTT. Translated, it gives CASSIIAGVGYGTDTQYF. The whole variable domain, remainder taken from reference TRBV5-1 and TRBJ2-3, is KAGVTQTPRYLIKTRGQQVTLSCSPISGHRSVSWYQQTPGQGLQFLFEYFSETQRNKGNFPGRFSGRQFSNSRSEMNVSTLELGDSALYLCASSIIAGVGYGTDTQYFGPGTRLTVL.

The J gene is TRBJ2-7, the V gene TRBV15; 9 positions agree with TRBD1. The germline V gene encodes CDR1 LNHNV and CDR2 YYDKDF (reference sequence). The CDR3 loop spans 14 amino acids. J was trimmed by 3 bases and V by 5 bases; bases with no gene match: 5. The CDR3: CATSPGTGIYEQYF. In DNA, the CDR3 is TGTGCCACCAGCCCCGGGACAGGGATCTACGAGCAGTACTTC.

V usage is TRBV5-1 and J usage is TRBJ2-5, with 12 bases lining up with TRBD1. The V and J ends lost 3 bases and 3 bases, in that order; junction bases with no gene match: 3. CDR1 and CDR2 from the germline V gene are SGHRS and YFSETQ. This CDR3 comprises 15 residues. The CDR3 spells CASSSGTGGEETQYF. CDR3 nucleotides: TGCGCCAGCAGCTCCGGGACAGGGGGCGAAGAGACCCAGTACTTC.

Here the CDR3 reads CSVEYGNTEAFF. The CDR3 DNA reads as TGCAGCGTTGAATACGGGAACACTGAAGCTTTCTTT. This rearrangement joins TRBV29-1 to TRBJ1-1; D is unresolved. The CDR3 has 12 residues. Germline lookup yields CDR1 SQVTM and CDR2 ANQGSEA. Trimming removed 2 bases at V and 1 base at J, with 5 bases between.

This clone was counted a single time. The chain joins TRBV15 to TRBJ2-7, with D unclear. The germline gives CDR1 LNHNV, CDR2 YYDKDF (reference sequence). The CDR3 has 13 residues. The V end was cut by 0 bases, the J end by 4 bases, with 7 bases between. The CDR3 loop is CATSRDTRYEQYF. DNA for the CDR3: TGTGCCACCAGCAGAGATACCAGGTACGAGCAGTACTTC. Filled out from reference TRBV15 and TRBJ2-7, the complete variable domain reads DAMVIQNPRYQVTQFGKPVTLSCSQTLNHNVMYWYQQKSSQAPKLLFHYYDKDFNNEADTPDNFQSRRPNTSFCFLDIRSPGLGDTAMYLCATSRDTRYEQYFGPGTRLTVT.

This clone showed up just once. The rearrangement uses TRBV6-2 or TRBV6-3 and TRBJ2-6; the D gene is possibly TRBD2 (5 bases). Germline CDR1 MNHEY, CDR2 SVGEGT. V lost 1 base and J 0 bases, leaving 13 bases between the germline ends. This CDR3 spans 18 amino acids. The CDR3 loop reads CASSYLWRGLSGANVLTF. The CDR3, as DNA: TGTGCCAGCAGTTACTTGTGGCGAGGGCTCTCTGGGGCCAACGTCCTGACTTTC.

CDR3 in amino acids: CASSNRVFQPQHF. The CDR3 bases are TGTGCCAGTAGCAACAGGGTTTTTCAGCCCCAGCATTTT. The gene calls are TRBV19 and TRBJ1-5; possibly TRBD1 for D (6 bases). This CDR3 region has 13 residues. Germline V gene data show CDR1 as LNHDA and CDR2 as SQIVND (reference sequence). Trimming removed 6 bases from V and 6 bases from J, with 12 bases in between.

The rearrangement uses TRBV4-1 and TRBJ2-5; 9 bases are a match to TRBD1. Germline V gene lookup returns CDR1 MGHRA and CDR2 YSYEKL. The CDR3 is 16 amino acids. V lost 3 bases to trimming and J lost 2 bases; unmatched junction nucleotides: 7. The CDR3 is CASSQAPGQGQETQYF. The CDR3 coding sequence is TGCGCCAGCAGCCAGGCACCGGGACAGGGACAAGAGACCCAGTACTTC.

The rearrangement links TRBV28 to TRBJ1-1; weak D call: TRBD1 (5 bases). Germline V lookup: CDR1 MDHEN, CDR2 SYDVKM. The CDR3 covers 14 residues. CDR3 in amino acids: CETSGGTQNTEAFF. The CDR3 nucleotides read TGTGAAACGTCGGGAGGGACCCAGAACACTGAAGCTTTCTTT.

V gene TRBV19 combines with J gene TRBJ1-4; 10 nucleotides agree with TRBD1. The length of the CDR3 is 15 residues. Germline CDR1 reads LNHDA; CDR2 reads SQIVND (reference sequence). The trim removed 6 bases at V and 3 bases at J, leaving 4 bases unmatched. In DNA, the CDR3 is TGTGCCAGTAGGCTCGGGACAGGGGCTAATGAAAAACTGTTTTTT. Translating it yields CASRLGTGANEKLFF.

The chain couples TRBV27 to TRBJ1-2; D may be TRBD1 (6 bases). The CDR3 covers 14 residues. Per the germline V gene, CDR1 is MNHEY and CDR2 is SMNVEV (reference sequence). The V end lost 0 bases, the J end lost 3 bases, and 8 bases lay between the germline ends. The CDR3 bases are TGTGCCAGCAGTTTATCACAGGGCTACTATGGCTACACCTTC. This codes for CASSLSQGYYGYTF.